The rows below give T cell receptor beta chains drawn from one sample of a study of T cell responses to AZD1222 COVID-19 vaccine. Sequencing used immunoSEQ multiplex PCR; TCRdb keeps in-frame clones, though not all of them. The sample yields 100,000 to 150,000 clones, roughly 84% seen once. This specimen was peripheral blood, taken 28 days after the second AZD1222 dose. All receptors derive from an adult who received the AZD1222 COVID-19 vaccine. The CDR3 runs from the conserved cysteine through the conserved F or W. A D gene is named only where the DNA matches it firmly. Expanded clones get a size class; other rows say once, few or many, or leave the size out.

>TRBJ1-5|-|TRBV7-9|-
TGTGCCAGCAGCTTAGAAGGGTGGACTCAGCCCCAGCATTTT
CASSLEGWTQPQHF
>TRBJ2-3|few|TRBV20-1|-
TGCAGTGCTACCGTGGGTAATACGCAGTATTTT
CSATVGNTQYF
>TRBJ1-5|once|TRBV19|-
TGTGCCAGTAGACGGGACATTTTCAATCAGCCCCAGCATTTT
CASRRDIFNQPQHF
>TRBJ2-1|few|TRBV7-2|TRBD2
TGTGCCAGCAGCTTTCCCGGGGTTAGCGGGAGGGCCCGTAATGAGCAGTTCTTC
CASSFPGVSGRARNEQFF
>TRBJ1-2|-|TRBV12-5|TRBD1
TGTGCTAGTGGCATTTTTTACGGACAGGGAGATAACTATGGCTACACCTTC
CASGIFYGQGDNYGYTF
>TRBJ1-2|-|TRBV6-5|-
TGTGCCAGCAGTTACTCCGGGATGGCAGGGAACTATGGCTACACCTTC
CASSYSGMAGNYGYTF
>TRBJ2-2|-|TRBV28|-
TGTGCCAGCAAGGTCGGGGGGCTCGCCACCGGGGAGCTGTTTTTT
CASKVGGLATGELFF
>TRBJ1-5|-|TRBV9|TRBD1
TGTGCCAGCAGCCCCGGGACAGTGAATCAGCCCCAGCATTTT
CASSPGTVNQPQHF
>TRBJ1-3|-|TRBV27|TRBD1
TGTGCCAGCAGTGCACTCGGGACAGCTGGAAACACCATATATTTT
CASSALGTAGNTIYF
>TRBJ2-1|-|TRBV3-1/TRBV3-2|-
TGTGCCAGCAGCCAAGTTCGAAGTTTAGGGAGTTACAATGAGCAGTTCTTC
CASSQVRSLGSYNEQFF
>TRBJ2-1|-|TRBV7-2|-
TGTGCCAGCAGCACCACCCGCGGCAGTGCTTTGATGGTCAATGAGCAGTTCTTC
CASSTTRGSALMVNEQFF
>TRBJ1-2|-|TRBV28|TRBD1
TGTGCCAGCAGTGACAGGGACTATGGCTACACCTTC
CASSDRDYGYTF
>TRBJ2-7|few|TRBV19|-
TGTGCCAGTAGTACCGCTCTGGGGGGCGAGCAGTACTTC
CASSTALGGEQYF
>TRBJ2-2|-|TRBV7-3|-
TGTGCCAGCAGCTTATCGGCAGGGGTAGCCACCGGGGAGCTGTTTTTT
CASSLSAGVATGELFF
>TRBJ2-2|many|TRBV14|-
TGTGCCAGCAGCCTCCCAGGGAGCGGGGAGCTGTTTTTT
CASSLPGSGELFF
>TRBJ2-2|-|TRBV24-1|-
TGTGCCACCGGGGAGGACAGCCATAAGAACACCGGGGAGCTGTTTTTT
CATGEDSHKNTGELFF
>TRBJ2-2|-|TRBV12-5|-
TGTGCTAGTGGTTTGGATGGAGGGGTCGCCGGGGAGCTGTTTTTT
CASGLDGGVAGELFF
>TRBJ2-1|-|TRBV30|TRBD1
TGTGCCTGGAGCCGCGGGACAGGGAGCTTCAATGAGCAGTTCTTC
CAWSRGTGSFNEQFF
>TRBJ1-1|-|TRBV3-1/TRBV3-2|TRBD1
TGTGCCAGCAGCCAGCAGGGGGGTGACACTGAAGCTTTCTTT
CASSQQGGDTEAFF
>TRBJ1-2|-|TRBV6-4|TRBD1
TGTGCCAGCAGTAACAGGGGAGGAGGCTACACCTTC
CASSNRGGGYTF
>TRBJ1-2|-|TRBV3-1/TRBV3-2|-
TGTGCCAGCAGCCCCTATTGGACGGCTTCTGGCTACACCTTC
CASSPYWTASGYTF
>TRBJ2-4|-|TRBV27|-
TGTGCCAGCAGTCCAAACAGGGATTGGAACATTCAGTACTTC
CASSPNRDWNIQYF
>TRBJ2-1|few|TRBV27|-
TGTGCCAGCAGTTTAGGCGGGGTATCCTACAATGAGCAGTTCTTC
CASSLGGVSYNEQFF
>TRBJ1-2|-|TRBV7-9|-
TGTGCCAGCAGCCCCGGGACACAGAACTATGGCTACACCTTC
CASSPGTQNYGYTF
>TRBJ1-2|-|TRBV28|-
TGTGCCAGCAGTTTCCTCAGGGCAGACTATGGCTACACCTTC
CASSFLRADYGYTF
>TRBJ2-7|-|TRBV5-8|TRBD1
TGTGCCAGCAGCTTGGACTCAGGGGGTAGAGAGCAGTACTTC
CASSLDSGGREQYF
>TRBJ2-3|-|TRBV18|TRBD2
TGTGCCAGCTCACCACTGGGACTAGCACAAGGGACAGATACGCAGTATTTT
CASSPLGLAQGTDTQYF
>TRBJ2-7|-|TRBV9|TRBD1
TGTGCCAGCAGCGGGACCGGGACAGGGGTACATTCCTACGAGCAGTACTTC
CASSGTGTGVHSYEQYF
>TRBJ2-3|-|TRBV27|-
TGTGCCAGCAGTTTATCTTTTCAAACAGATACGCAGTATTTT
CASSLSFQTDTQYF
>TRBJ1-2|-|TRBV2|TRBD1
TGTGCCAGCAGTGGACAGGGGGGCTATGGCTACACCTTC
CASSGQGGYGYTF
>TRBJ2-7|-|TRBV4-1|-
TGCGCCAGCAGCCAAGGCCCGGCCGTACAGGGCCTCCTCGGCGAGCAGTACTTC
CASSQGPAVQGLLGEQYF
>TRBJ1-2|-|TRBV6-5|-
TGTGCCAGCACCTTCCGGGAGGACTATGGCTACACCTTC
CASTFREDYGYTF
>TRBJ2-2|medium-sized|TRBV6-6|TRBD2
TGTGCCAGCAGTCGAAATCTAGCGGGAGGGTTTCCCGGGGAGCTGTTTTTT
CASSRNLAGGFPGELFF
>TRBJ1-4|-|TRBV4-1|-
TGCGCCAGCAGCCCTCACACCATTACTAATGAAAAACTGTTTTTT
CASSPHTITNEKLFF
>TRBJ2-7|-|TRBV18|TRBD1
TGTGCCAGCTCACCACGGACAGGGGGGGACTACGAGCAGTACTTC
CASSPRTGGDYEQYF
>TRBJ1-1|few|TRBV5-1|-
TGCGCCAGCAGCCCAAACGGCCCGGGTGGGGGTCTGAACACTGAAGCTTTCTTT
CASSPNGPGGGLNTEAFF
>TRBJ1-1|-|TRBV6-1|-
TGTGCCAGCAGTGAAGTAGCAGGGAGGGCTGAAGCTTTCTTT
CASSEVAGRAEAFF
>TRBJ1-2|-|TRBV14|TRBD1
TGTGCCAGCAGCCCCATCGGACAGGGGGAATACTATGGCTACACCTTC
CASSPIGQGEYYGYTF
>TRBJ1-2|-|TRBV5-5|-
TGTGCCAGCAGCTTGTCCCCCTATGGCTACACCTTC
CASSLSPYGYTF
>TRBJ2-2|-|TRBV6-5|TRBD2
TGTGCCAGCACATTTGCAACAGCGGGGCCTGGGGAGCTGTTTTTT
CASTFATAGPGELFF
>TRBJ1-1|few|TRBV7-2|TRBD1
TGTGCCAGCAGCGCGATCCGGGGACAGTCGACCGAAGCTTTCTTT
CASSAIRGQSTEAFF
>TRBJ1-1|once|TRBV29-1|-
TGCAGCGTGATTCCGTTGAACACTGAAGCTTTCTTT
CSVIPLNTEAFF
>TRBJ1-2|-|TRBV29-1|-
TGCAGCGTTGATAAGGGTGGCTACACCTTC
CSVDKGGYTF
>TRBJ2-1|-|TRBV7-2|TRBD2
TGTGCCAGCAGCCCCTGGACTAGCGGGAGGCGGAATGAGCAGTTCTTC
CASSPWTSGRRNEQFF
>TRBJ1-1|-|TRBV12-3/TRBV12-4|-
TGTGCCAGCAGTTTTTCTGTTGAAGCTTTCTTT
CASSFSVEAFF
>TRBJ2-1|-|TRBV7-2|-
TGTGCCAGCAGCTTATTCTCTGGTTTCTCCCATTACAATGAGCAGTTCTTC
CASSLFSGFSHYNEQFF
>TRBJ2-3|-|TRBV7-2|-
TGTGCCAGTAGAAGGCGACGCGAGGGAGATACGCAGTATTTT
CASRRRREGDTQYF
>TRBJ1-3|-|TRBV19|-
TGTGCCAGTAGTATCAGCTCTGGAAACACCATATATTTT
CASSISSGNTIYF
>TRBJ2-2|-|TRBV4-1|-
TGCGCCAGCAGCCGAGTCCCAGGCAGGGCTAGCACCGGGGAGCTGTTTTTT
CASSRVPGRASTGELFF